This T cell receptor (beta chain) was identified in a study of OX40 agonist ivuxolimab in advanced cancers. For the study at large: Those treated in dose escalation had hepatocellular carcinoma, melanoma, renal cell cancer or head and neck cancer. Three patients had partial responses: one hepatocellular carcinoma, two cutaneous melanoma.

Points on this clone: No antigen is known for it.

General study results and limits: Partly responding patients at 0.1-3.0 mg/kg showed some of the smallest clonal expansion.

Germline V gives CDR1 SGHNT, CDR2 YENEEA. The V segment lost 5 bases and the J segment 8 bases; nucleotides outside the gene matches: 23. The CDR3 consists of 18 residues. The assay was immunoSEQ multiplex PCR, and TCRdb's table has in-frame clones only and misses some. The table lists about 48,000 clones, 75% to 85% of them singletons. This clonotype originated in an adult with an advanced solid tumor such as melanoma, head and neck, liver or kidney cancer. Sequencing used CD4+ or CD8+ T cells sorted from blood, obtained in a trial of the OX40 agonist ivuxolimab. The chain combines TRBV11-3 with TRBJ1-1; 7 bases fit TRBD1. The CDR3 protein is CASSMTRTGTALRREAFF. In nucleotides, the CDR3 is TGTGCCAGCAGCATGACCCGGACAGGTACCGCTCTTCGGAGGGAAGCTTTCTTT.